This TCR beta chain was sequenced for a study of T cells after yellow fever vaccination. Findings of the study overall: Booster samples showed a return of most primary-vaccination clones (roughly 96% CD4, 70% to 90% CD8). Contamination by abundant bulk-population clonotypes could be present in FACS-sorted repertoires. Few clonotypes appeared in both CD4 and CD8 compartments.

UMIs and a universal primer site were added when TCR cDNA was made by 5'RACE template switching. TCRdb recomputed calls from the 5' RACE reads with MiXCR, one row per CDR3 protein. The sample lists approximately 120,000 distinct CDR3 sequences, under 9% occurring once. This clonotype was picked up many times. Its antigen remains unidentified. The CDR3 spans 13 residues. The ends were cut back, 2 bases at V and 0 bases at J, with 5 bases in the middle. The germline V gene encodes CDR1 SQVTM and CDR2 ANQGSEA. Sequenced here: CD8+ T cells sorted from PBMCs, sampled on the day of the yellow fever booster vaccination. The TCR comes from a man aged 18 to 29 who received the YFV17D yellow fever vaccine. V gene TRBV29-1 combines with J gene TRBJ1-5; D is unresolved. CDR3 loop: CSVEFDSNQPQHF. The CDR3 DNA sequence: TGCAGCGTTGAATTCGATAGCAATCAGCCCCAGCATTTT. Using reference TRBV29-1 and TRBJ1-5 for the parts outside the CDR3, the full variable domain is SAVISQKPSRDICQRGTSLTIQCQVDSQVTMMFWYRQQPGQSLTLIATANQGSEATYESGFVIDKFPISRPNLTFSTLTVSNMSPEDSSIYLCSVEFDSNQPQHFGDGTRLSIL.